This T cell receptor beta chain was sequenced during a study of T cells after posttransplantation cyclophosphamide. Here immunoSEQ multiplex PCR was the method, and the copy in TCRdb shows in-frame clones only, minus some. Of some 66,000 clones in the sample, 93% are singletons; the top ten hold roughly 2.9%. Germline CDR1 and CDR2: SGHTA and FQGTGA. The CDR3 has 13 amino acids. With 2 bases removed from V and 5 bases from J, the gap between germline ends came to 10 bases. The chain is built from TRBV7-3 and TRBJ2-7; D call uncertain. The material sequenced was PBMCs. This clonotype was obtained from a woman aged 25 to 39 in good health and a related stem cell transplant donor. This CDR3 reads CASSLSGGNEQYF. The CDR3 nucleotides are TGTGCCAGCAGCTTATCGGGCGGTAACGAGCAGTACTTC.